Each of the 31 T cell receptor beta chains below was sequenced from the same sample in a study of blood T cells in healthy people across ages. Primers used in a second PCR of about 7 to 11 cycles were a sample-barcoded 5' primer and a J-beta primer mix. Each CDR3 protein gets one entry after TCRdb re-called the 5' RACE reads with MiXCR. The table has over 500,000 distinct CDR3 sequences, approximately 52% seen once; the top ten hold about 13%. The material sequenced was blood. The receptors derive from a woman aged 80 or over in good health.

As for this clonotype: A much larger clonotype is one base distant, so this may be a read error. This chain links TRBV6-1 with TRBJ2-5; D perhaps matches TRBD2 (5 bases). The end of the DNA fits TRBJ2-7 better, so the J call may be wrong. The CDR3 extends over 12 amino acids. Germline-derived CDR1 and CDR2 are MNHNS and SASEGT. The chain's CDR3 is CASGLSRDEQYF. CDR3 nucleotides: TGTGCCAGCGGACTCTCTAGGGACGAGCAGTACTTC.

This clonotype was counted at least ten times. The chain recombines TRBV20-1 with TRBJ2-3, with D tentatively TRBD1 or TRBD2 (5 bases each). CDR1 is DFQATT, CDR2 SNEGSKA, per germline (reference sequence). Trimming shortened V by 1 base and J by 4 bases, and 21 bases separated the two germline ends. This CDR3 spans 17 amino acids. The CDR3 protein is CSARVPPGSRRPDTQYF. The CDR3 DNA reads TGCAGTGCTAGAGTCCCCCCAGGGAGCAGGCGCCCAGATACGCAGTATTTT.

In this sample, this clonotype turned up a few times. The CDR3 sequence: CASSKGTSGRVNEQFF. CDR3 nucleotide sequence: TGCGCCAGCAGCAAAGGGACTAGCGGGAGGGTCAATGAGCAGTTCTTC. The chain uses TRBV5-1 and TRBJ2-1; TRBD2 agrees at 16 bases. V lost 4 bases to trimming and J lost 6 bases; unmatched junction nucleotides: 4. The CDR3 contains 16 residues. Germline values: CDR1 SGHRS, CDR2 YFSETQ.

The chain links TRBV29-1 to TRBJ2-4; 7 bases match TRBD1. CDR3 size: 15 residues. The V segment lost 1 base and the J segment 0 bases; nucleotides outside the gene matches: 3. CDR1 is SQVTM and CDR2 is ANQGSEA in the germline V gene. The CDR3 DNA is TGCAGCGTTGAAGGACAGGGCAGAGCCAAAAACATTCAGTACTTC. It translates to CSVEGQGRAKNIQYF. The full variable domain, its missing parts supplied by reference TRBV29-1 and TRBJ2-4, is SAVISQKPSRDICQRGTSLTIQCQVDSQVTMMFWYRQQPGQSLTLIATANQGSEATYESGFVIDKFPISRPNLTFSTLTVSNMSPEDSSIYLCSVEGQGRAKNIQYFGAGTRLSVL.

V gene TRBV29-1 combines with J gene TRBJ2-7; 10 bases agree with TRBD1. The V gene's germline CDR1 is SQVTM and CDR2 ANQGSEA. V shed 0 bases and J 3 bases; nucleotides not matched to a gene: 2. CDR3 size: 14 residues. This CDR3 is CSVEDRDRGYEQYF. CDR3 sequence (DNA): TGCAGCGTTGAAGACCGGGACAGGGGCTACGAGCAGTACTTC.

Points on this clonotype: Given a much more abundant clone one base away, this may be a read error. The V and J genes are TRBV28 and TRBJ2-7; TRBD1 aligns across 9 bases. This CDR3 is built from 15 residues. Germline V gives CDR1 MDHEN, CDR2 SYDVKM. V gave up 7 bases and J gave up 1 base; unmatched junction bases: 8. CDR3: CASNLPGTGSYEQYF. The CDR3 coding sequence is TGTGCCAGCAACTTGCCCGGGACAGGGTCCTACGAGCAGTACTTC.

The chain recombines TRBV7-9 with TRBJ1-1; D is possibly TRBD1 (5 bases). The CDR3 loop spans 16 amino acids. The germline V gene encodes CDR1 SEHNR and CDR2 FQNEAQ (reference sequence). V gave up 1 base and J gave up 1 base, with 13 bases separating them. The CDR3 DNA reads TGTGCCAGCAGCTTAGTGGGGGGAACGGGGAACACTGAAGCTTTCTTT. This encodes CASSLVGGTGNTEAFF.

This clonotype was picked up many times. The gene calls are TRBV7-2 and TRBJ1-2, with 8 nucleotides matching TRBD1. Germline V gene data show CDR1 as SGHTA and CDR2 as FQGNSA. This CDR3 has 13 amino acids. With 5 bases clipped from V and 6 bases from J, the junction kept 5 bases outside the gene matches. CDR3 amino acids: CASSLRQGNGYTF. DNA of the CDR3: TGTGCCAGCAGCCTCAGACAGGGGAATGGCTACACCTTC.

The rearrangement joins TRBV29-1 to TRBJ1-4; D perhaps matches TRBD1 (5 bases). CDR1 and CDR2 (germline): SQVTM, ANQGSEA. V lost 7 bases, J lost 11 bases, and 20 bases lay in between. The CDR3 sequence is 13 residues long. The CDR3 sequence is CSGKSWGGEKLFF. CDR3 sequence (DNA): TGCAGCGGCAAGTCGTGGGGAGGGGAGAAACTGTTTTTT.

This clonotype was recorded a few times. The V gene is TRBV7-6, the J gene TRBJ2-3; 10 positions agree with TRBD2. V gave up 5 bases and J gave up 4 bases; unmatched junction bases: 3. This CDR3 contains 14 residues. Germline CDR1 SGHVS, CDR2 FNYEAQ. The CDR3 reads CASSRGTSADTQYF. The CDR3 nucleotides read TGTGCCAGCAGCCGAGGGACTAGCGCAGATACGCAGTATTTT.

The chain carries TRBV21-1 and TRBJ1-1. TRBV21-1 is annotated as a pseudogene. The CDR3 covers 14 residues. The CDR3 sequence is CASSKKGRGAEAFF. CDR3 sequence (DNA): TGTGCCAGCAGCAAAAAGGGTCGCGGCGCTGAAGCTTTCTTT.

Ten or more counts support this clonotype. The chain combines TRBV20-1 with TRBJ1-4; possibly TRBD1 for D (5 bases). The CDR3 runs 14 residues. Deletions cut 0 bases from V and 8 bases from J, with 13 bases between. CDR1 is DFQATT, CDR2 SNEGSKA, per germline (reference sequence). The CDR3: CSARDLQGWEKLFF. The CDR3 DNA reads TGCAGTGCTAGAGATCTCCAGGGCTGGGAAAAACTGTTTTTT.

The chain joins TRBV4-2 to TRBJ2-3; no clear D gene. The CDR3 runs to 15 residues. The germline V gene encodes CDR1 LGHNA and CDR2 YNFKEQ. Trimming removed 4 bases from V and 1 base from J, with 12 bases in between. The CDR3 loop reads CASSPTVARTDTQYF. DNA for the CDR3: TGTGCCAGCAGCCCTACAGTCGCCCGCACAGATACGCAGTATTTT.

The rearrangement uses TRBV27 and TRBJ2-7; 9 bases agree with TRBD1. J lost 4 bases, V lost 4 bases, and 2 bases had no gene match. Germline CDR1 MNHEY, CDR2 SMNVEV (reference sequence). This CDR3 has 13 amino acids. The chain's CDR3 is CASSYGTGYEQYF. The DNA of the CDR3 is TGTGCCAGCAGTTACGGGACAGGGTACGAGCAGTACTTC.

In the case of this clonotype: Relative to the germline gene, one junction end is altered; a read error may explain this. J is TRBJ2-7 and V is TRBV20-1, with 9 bases fitting TRBD2. The J call may not be correct, given that the DNA end is closer to TRBJ2-5. The CDR3 sequence is 16 residues long. Germline values: CDR1 DFQATT, CDR2 SNEGSKA (reference sequence). CDR3 DNA: TGCAGTGTTAGATTCCGAGCGGGGGGTCTTCTGAAGACCCAGTACTTC. As protein: CSVRFRAGGLLKTQYF.

The rearrangement joins TRBV14 to TRBJ2-1; no clear D. Germline values: CDR1 SGHDN, CDR2 FVKESK. V was pared by 3 bases and J by 8 bases, with 14 bases between. CDR3 length: 14 residues. As DNA, the CDR3 is TGTGCCAGCAGCCAGGGCCTCCCGTCGGATGAGCAGTTCTTC. Its translation: CASSQGLPSDEQFF.

There are many counts of this clonotype. Relative to the germline gene, one junction end is altered; a read error may explain this. The chain links TRBV3-1 to TRBJ2-5; 12 bases match TRBD2. The CDR3 runs to 15 residues. The V gene's germline CDR1 is LGHDT and CDR2 YNNKEL (reference sequence). This CDR3 reads CASTQLAGGQETQYF. The CDR3 DNA follows: TGTGCCAGCACCCAACTAGCGGGGGGACAAGAGACCCAGTACTTC.

This clonotype was seen only a few times. The chain uses TRBV5-1 and TRBJ1-4, with D unresolved. Germline-derived CDR1 and CDR2 are SGHRS and YFSETQ. V dropped 0 bases and J dropped 5 bases, with 8 bases sitting between them. The CDR3 consists of 14 residues. CDR3 loop: CASSLVTSNEKLFF. The CDR3 DNA reads TGCGCCAGCAGCTTGGTGACCTCAAATGAAAAACTGTTTTTT.

The chain combines TRBV4-1 with TRBJ2-4; tentatively, D is TRBD2 (5 bases). The assigned J gene may be wrong: the sequence end matches TRBJ2-7 better. Germline CDR1 MGHRA, CDR2 YSYEKL. The CDR3 runs 15 residues. In DNA, the CDR3 is TGCGCCAGCAGCCAAGTGGAGGTCAGCTCCTACGAGCAGTACTTC. Amino acid sequence: CASSQVEVSSYEQYF.

A note on this clonotype: A single base separates this from a much larger clone, so it may be a read error. The chain combines TRBV5-1 with TRBJ2-7; a possible D gene is TRBD2 (6 bases). Germline values: CDR1 SGHRS, CDR2 YFSETQ. This CDR3 is 14 amino acids long. The V and J ends lost 3 bases and 4 bases respectively, with 14 bases between them. The CDR3, as DNA: TGCGCCAGCAGCTCGGAGGGTATTCCATACGAGCAGTACTTC. Its translation: CASSSEGIPYEQYF.

Comment on this clonotype: A read error may explain this, as a much larger clone is one base away. J is TRBJ2-7 and V is TRBV20-1, with no clear D. This CDR3 has 9 residues. CDR1 and CDR2 (germline): DFQATT, SNEGSKA (reference sequence). The CDR3 DNA reads as TGCAGTGCTAGTAACGAGCGGTACTTC. It codes for CSASNERYF.

On this clonotype: A read error is likely, as this CDR3 ends without the conserved phenylalanine or tryptophan. This chain joins TRBV5-1 and TRBJ2-3; 8 bases fit TRBD2. Germline values: CDR1 SGHRS, CDR2 YFSETQ. The trim removed 8 bases at V and 4 bases at J, leaving 12 bases unmatched. The CDR3 has 15 amino acids. In nucleotides, the CDR3 is TGCGCCAGTCGGTTCAGCGGGAGTCTCGCAGATACGCAGTATTAT. This codes for CASRFSGSLADTQYY.

Points on this clonotype: With a much larger clone just one base away, this may be a read error. CDR3 loop: CASKHGSYNEQFF. Here the CDR3 DNA reads TGTGCCAGCAAACATGGTTCCTACAATGAGCAGTTCTTC. The chain uses TRBV3-1 and TRBJ2-1; no clear D gene. The CDR3 spans 13 residues. Germline CDR1 reads LGHDT; CDR2 reads YNNKEL (reference sequence). The V end lost 7 bases, the J end lost 1 base, and 8 bases lay between the germline ends.

This chain joins TRBV19 and TRBJ2-2; D uncertain. Germline V gene data show CDR1 as LNHDA and CDR2 as SQIVND (reference sequence). The CDR3 is 14 amino acids. Deletions cut 9 bases from V and 3 bases from J, with 14 bases between. The CDR3 sequence is CASTPIGHTGELFF. The CDR3, as DNA: TGTGCCAGCACCCCCATTGGGCACACCGGGGAGCTGTTTTTT.

The chain carries TRBV6-2 or TRBV6-3 and TRBJ2-7, with D unclear. Germline loops: CDR1 MNHEY, CDR2 SVGEGT. Trimming stripped 7 bases from V and 6 bases from J, with 19 bases between. This CDR3 has 14 residues. The CDR3 DNA reads TGTGCCAGCAATACCGCCGGAGCCGCTAGCGAGCAGTACTTC. Translated: CASNTAGAASEQYF.

The V call is TRBV7-9, the J call TRBJ2-5, with D possibly TRBD1 on 6 matching bases. The germline gives CDR1 SEHNR, CDR2 FQNEAQ (reference sequence). The CDR3 extends over 15 amino acids. The V and J ends lost 5 bases and 5 bases respectively, with 18 bases between them. The chain's CDR3 is CASSPELQGHETQYF. In nucleotides, the CDR3 is TGTGCCAGCAGCCCAGAATTACAGGGCCATGAGACCCAGTACTTC.

The CDR3, as DNA: TGCAGTGCACTCCTAGCGGAGAACTCCTACGAGCAGTACTTC. It translates to CSALLAENSYEQYF. This rearrangement joins TRBV20-1 to TRBJ2-7; TRBD2 matches at 7 bases. V gave up 6 bases and J gave up 0 bases; unmatched junction bases: 8. Germline CDR1 is DFQATT and CDR2 is SNEGSKA (reference sequence). The CDR3 spans 14 residues.

The CDR3 DNA is TGTGCCAGCAGTGAAAGGGAGGGGGACACTGAAGCTTTCTTT. Protein sequence: CASSEREGDTEAFF. The V gene is TRBV2, the J gene TRBJ1-1, with a possible D match to TRBD1 (6 bases). The germline V gene encodes CDR1 SNHLY and CDR2 FYNNEI. V lost 2 bases to trimming and J lost 3 bases, with 10 bases between them. CDR3 length: 14 residues.

This chain links TRBV9 with TRBJ2-1; 8 nucleotides match TRBD2. CDR1 and CDR2 (germline): SGDLS, YYNGEE. J was trimmed by 6 bases and V by 0 bases; bases with no gene match: 2. The CDR3 is 14 residues long. The chain's CDR3 is CASSVVGTSNEQFF. CDR3 in DNA: TGTGCCAGCAGCGTAGTAGGGACTAGCAATGAGCAGTTCTTC.

This clonotype was observed at least ten times. The chain couples TRBV2 to TRBJ1-2, with D perhaps matching TRBD1 (5 bases). Germline loops: CDR1 SNHLY, CDR2 FYNNEI. V dropped 8 bases and J dropped 7 bases, with 11 bases sitting between them. This CDR3 comprises 11 residues. In DNA form, the CDR3 reads TGTGCCAGCGGAGGGGCGGCTGGCTACACCTTC. Protein sequence: CASGGAAGYTF.

The chain combines TRBV3-1 with TRBJ2-3; no clear D gene. V shed 4 bases and J shed 2 bases, with 19 bases lying between them. The germline V gene has CDR1 LGHDT and CDR2 YNNKEL (reference sequence). This CDR3 has 17 residues. The CDR3 coding sequence is TGTGCCAGCAGCCGCCGAATTACTACCGACAACACAGATACGCAGTATTTT. Its translation: CASSRRITTDNTDTQYF.